This TCR beta chain was sequenced in a study of T cells expressing NK-cell markers. Per the germline V gene, CDR1 is LNHDA and CDR2 is SQIVND (reference sequence). The CDR3 extends over 16 amino acids. With the 5' RACE reads reprocessed, TCRdb shows one record per CDR3 protein and no DNA. The sample data list about 150,000 distinct CDR3 sequences. The specimen was blood T cells: a sorted CD56 or NKG2C T cell subset, CD4+ or CD8+ T cells, or bulk PBMC T cells (not recorded which). The sequence came from a woman aged 50 to 60 in good health. The chain employs TRBV19 and TRBJ2-1; TCRdb's D call, TRBD1, is unchecked because there is no DNA. CDR3 in amino acids: CASSIPGGLTSSEQFF. The full variable domain, completed using reference TRBV19 and TRBJ2-1, is DGGITQSPKYLFRKEGQNVTLSCEQNLNHDAMYWYRQDPGQGLRLIYYSQIVNDFQKGDIAEGYSVSREKKESFPLTVTSAQKNPTAFYLCASSIPGGLTSSEQFFGPGTRLTVL.